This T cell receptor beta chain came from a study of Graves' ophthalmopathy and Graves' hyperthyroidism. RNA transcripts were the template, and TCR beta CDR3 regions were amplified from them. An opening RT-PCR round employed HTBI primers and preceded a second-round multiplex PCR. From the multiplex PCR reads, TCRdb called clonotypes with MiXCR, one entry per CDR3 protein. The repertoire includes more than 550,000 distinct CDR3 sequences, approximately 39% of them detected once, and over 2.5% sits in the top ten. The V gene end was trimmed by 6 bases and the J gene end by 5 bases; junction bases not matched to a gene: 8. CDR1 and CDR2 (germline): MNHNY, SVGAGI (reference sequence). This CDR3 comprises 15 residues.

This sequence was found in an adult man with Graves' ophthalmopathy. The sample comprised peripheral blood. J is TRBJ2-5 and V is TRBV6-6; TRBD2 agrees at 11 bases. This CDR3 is CASRIAGGPGETQYF. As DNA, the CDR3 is TGTGCCAGCAGGATAGCGGGAGGGCCTGGGGAGACCCAGTACTTC.